The 9 T cell receptor beta chains presented below share a single source sample, sequenced in a study of cytomegalovirus exposure and HLA in healthy donors. Researchers ran the PCR with 60 Vbeta and 13 Jbeta primers. Only in-frame clones appear in the TCRdb table, and some are missing; sequencing was by immunoSEQ multiplex PCR. The data contain about 99,000 clones, about 80% of them seen just once; the ten biggest clones take up 5% to 6%. Sequenced: PBMCs. The receptors stem from a young woman in good health and CMV-seropositive.

CDR3 in amino acids: CASSYSGTSGAGRGPTQYF. CDR3 DNA: TGTGCCAGCAGCTACTCCGGGACTAGCGGGGCGGGAAGGGGGCCTACGCAGTATTTT. The chain is built from TRBV7-3 and TRBJ2-3, with TRBD2 matching over 13 bases. Germline CDR1 reads SGHTA; CDR2 reads FQGTGA. With 4 bases clipped from V and 8 bases from J, the junction kept 18 bases outside the gene matches. CDR3 length: 19 residues.

This chain joins TRBV2 and TRBJ1-2; the D is unclear. V shed 6 bases and J shed 4 bases, with 12 bases lying between them. The CDR3 length is 13 residues. Germline V gives CDR1 SNHLY, CDR2 FYNNEI. The DNA of the CDR3 is TGTGCCAGCAGGAGGTCGGAGGGCTATGGCTACACCTTC. This gives the protein CASRRSEGYGYTF.

The chain has TRBV7-9 and TRBJ2-3; TRBD1 agrees at 8 bases. V was pared by 3 bases and J by 3 bases, with 14 bases of the junction left unmatched. The germline V gene encodes CDR1 SEHNR and CDR2 FQNEAQ (reference sequence). The CDR3 loop spans 18 amino acids. The CDR3 bases are TGTGCCAGCAGCTTGGTTCGGGGACAGGTCGACGGGACAGATACGCAGTATTTT. Translating gives CASSLVRGQVDGTDTQYF.

The chain carries TRBV7-2 and TRBJ1-2; D gene unclear. The CDR3 extends over 15 amino acids. Trimming took off 1 base at V and 4 bases at J, with 13 bases between the two ends. Germline V CDR1 and CDR2: SGHTA, FQGNSA. In nucleotides, the CDR3 is TGTGCCAGCAGCTTAGGAGAGGGCCGGAGCTATGGCTACACCTTC. Translating it yields CASSLGEGRSYGYTF.

J is TRBJ1-2 and V is TRBV15; D may be TRBD1 (6 bases). V shed 0 bases and J shed 2 bases, with 10 bases lying between them. Germline CDR1 reads LNHNV; CDR2 reads YYDKDF (reference sequence). This CDR3 is built from 15 residues. DNA of the CDR3: TGTGCCACCAGCAGAGATTCCGGGACAAACTATGGCTACACCTTC. Its protein is CATSRDSGTNYGYTF.

This chain links TRBV6-5 with TRBJ2-7; 13 bases map to TRBD2. The junction had 7 bases not matched to a gene; V was cut back by 10 bases and J by 7 bases. The CDR3 consists of 13 residues. Germline loops: CDR1 MNHEY, CDR2 SVGAGI. This chain's CDR3 is CAIGLAGVGEQYF. DNA of the CDR3: TGTGCCATTGGACTAGCGGGAGTCGGGGAGCAGTACTTC.

Only a few counts were recorded for this clone. The CDR3, as DNA: TGCGCCAGCAGCTTCCAAGGAGAGAACACTGAAGCTTTCTTT. This sequence encodes CASSFQGENTEAFF. The V call is TRBV5-1, the J call TRBJ1-1; D is unresolved. Germline assignment: CDR1 SGHRS and CDR2 YFSETQ. The CDR3 covers 14 residues. V was pared by 2 bases and J by 1 base, with 9 bases between.

The chain combines TRBV4-1 with TRBJ2-7; 7 nucleotides agree with TRBD1. The CDR3 covers 15 residues. The V and J ends lost 4 bases and 0 bases, in that order; junction bases with no gene match: 6. The germline CDR1 and CDR2 sequences are MGHRA and YSYEKL. CDR3 sequence (DNA): TGCGCCAGCAGCCGGGGGACAGTAAGCTCCTACGAGCAGTACTTC. Its translation: CASSRGTVSSYEQYF.

The J gene is TRBJ2-7, the V gene TRBV11-3; D may be TRBD2 (5 bases). This CDR3 spans 14 amino acids. The germline V and J ends were trimmed by 5 bases and 3 bases, with 14 bases remaining between them. In germline, CDR1 is SGHNT, CDR2 YENEEA. CDR3 amino acids: CASSSRLSFYEQYF. The CDR3 DNA reads as TGTGCCAGCAGCAGTCGACTATCTTTCTACGAGCAGTACTTC.